What follows are 14 T cell receptor beta chains derived from one specimen sequenced in a study of blood T cells in healthy people across ages. Combining a sample-barcoded 5' primer with a J-beta primer mix, a second PCR ran for about 6 to 12 cycles. TCRdb recomputed calls from the 5' RACE reads with MiXCR, one row per CDR3 protein. Counted here are hundreds of thousands of distinct CDR3 sequences, 45% to 65% occurring once; the ten biggest clones make up 30% to 40%. Sequencing was carried out using blood. The receptor source for this set is a man aged 60-69 years in good health.

The DNA of the CDR3 is TGTGCCACCCAGGGGGGTCGCCGAGAGACCCAGTACTTC. Amino acid sequence: CATQGGRRETQYF. The rearrangement joins TRBV28 to TRBJ2-4; possible D gene TRBD1, 7 bases. TRBJ2-5 matches the DNA end more closely, so the J call is doubtful. The CDR3 sequence is 13 residues long. Germline assignment: CDR1 MDHEN and CDR2 SYDVKM.

V is TRBV7-2 and J is TRBJ2-7; possible D gene TRBD1, 5 bases. Germline V lookup: CDR1 SGHTA, CDR2 FQGNSA. CDR3 size: 15 residues. V lost 1 base to trimming and J lost 0 bases, with 10 bases between them. The CDR3 sequence is CASSLGWTHSYEQYF. In DNA, the CDR3 is TGTGCCAGCAGCTTAGGGTGGACACACTCCTACGAGCAGTACTTC.

CDR3 bases: TGTGCCAGCAGTGGACAGGGAGGTCCGGGGCAGACCCAGTACTTC. Its translation is CASSGQGGPGQTQYF. V gene TRBV2 combines with J gene TRBJ2-7; D possibly corresponds to TRBD1 (7 bases). The assigned J gene may be wrong: the sequence end matches TRBJ2-5 better. The germline V gene encodes CDR1 SNHLY and CDR2 FYNNEI. This CDR3 has 15 amino acids.

The genes are TRBV5-1 and TRBJ2-2; D is unclear. V shed 4 bases and J shed 2 bases, with 9 bases lying between them. The CDR3 spans 14 residues. The germline CDR1 and CDR2 sequences are SGHRS and YFSETQ. CDR3 coding DNA: TGCGCCAGCAGCCCCGGAATCAACACCGGGGAGCTGTTTTTT. Protein sequence: CASSPGINTGELFF.

Here the CDR3 reads CASSSTPGPADTQYF. Written as DNA, the CDR3 is TGTGCCAGCAGCTCAACTCCGGGACCCGCTGATACGCAGTATTTT. The gene calls are TRBV7-2 and TRBJ2-3; D may match TRBD1 or TRBD2 (5 bases each). The V end was cut by 4 bases, the J end by 6 bases, with 17 bases between. The CDR3 has 15 amino acids. Germline CDR1 and CDR2: SGHTA and FQGNSA.

This chain joins TRBV29-1 and TRBJ1-1; possibly TRBD1 for D (6 bases). V gave up 7 bases and J gave up 0 bases, with 12 bases separating them. Germline CDR1 is SQVTM and CDR2 is ANQGSEA. The CDR3 loop spans 13 amino acids. The CDR3 here is CSAEDSLNTEAFF. The CDR3 region has the DNA TGCAGCGCAGAGGACAGCTTGAACACTGAAGCTTTCTTT.

The gene calls are TRBV7-9 and TRBJ2-1, with D perhaps matching TRBD2 (7 bases). V lost 8 bases to trimming and J lost 15 bases, with 26 bases between them. Germline V gene data show CDR1 as SEHNR and CDR2 as FQNEAQ (reference sequence). The CDR3 sequence is 14 residues long. CDR3 DNA sequence: TGTGCCAGCTTATGGGTCGGGGGGCCACAATCCTGGTTCTTC. Protein product: CASLWVGGPQSWFF.

The J gene is TRBJ1-1, the V gene TRBV28, with 9 bases matching TRBD1. This CDR3 region has 14 residues. Trimming removed 5 bases from V and 6 bases from J; junction bases left unmatched: 7. Germline V gives CDR1 MDHEN, CDR2 SYDVKM. CDR3 nucleotides: TGTGCCAGCAGTCCACAGGGGGCGGGGCCTGAAGCTTTCTTT. Translated: CASSPQGAGPEAFF. The variable domain in full, completed from reference TRBV28 and TRBJ1-1, reads DVKVTQSSRYLVKRTGEKVFLECVQDMDHENMFWYRQDPGLGLRLIYFSYDVKMKEKGDIPEGYSVSREKKERFSLILESASTNQTSMYLCASSPQGAGPEAFFGQGTRLTVV.

The chain combines TRBV11-2 with TRBJ1-5; TRBD1 might be the D (5 bases). CDR3 size: 14 residues. CDR1 and CDR2 from the germline V gene are SGHAT and FQNNGV. V lost 0 bases and J 9 bases, leaving 12 bases between the germline ends. The DNA for the CDR3 is TGTGCCAGCAGCTTAGACCCCCACGGGGCGCCCCAGCATTTT. Translated: CASSLDPHGAPQHF.

The chain joins TRBV24-1 to TRBJ1-2, with D tentatively TRBD1 (5 bases). V was cut by 4 bases and J by 6 bases, with 8 bases left in between. Germline V lookup: CDR1 KGHDR, CDR2 SFDVKD. The CDR3 covers 12 residues. Here the CDR3 DNA reads TGTGCCACCAGTGACCAGACAGATGGCTACACCTTC. Amino acids: CATSDQTDGYTF.

For this clonotype: This clone may be a read error of a much larger clone one base away. The chain employs TRBV5-1 and TRBJ1-5; D gene uncertain. V lost 0 bases to trimming and J lost 6 bases, with 13 bases between them. The CDR3 contains 15 residues. Germline-derived CDR1 and CDR2 are SGHRS and YFSETQ. For the CDR3, the DNA is TGCGCCAGCAGCTTGGGAAGACTCGAGGGTCAGCCCCAGCATTTT. Amino acid sequence: CASSLGRLEGQPQHF.

The chain recombines TRBV25-1 with TRBJ2-7; D not resolved. Trimming stripped 2 bases from V and 3 bases from J, with 11 bases between. The CDR3 covers 14 residues. Germline CDR1 is MGHDK and CDR2 is SYGVNS. The CDR3 sequence is CASSEVPGNYEQYF. The CDR3 nucleotides are TGTGCCAGCAGTGAAGTCCCAGGTAACTACGAGCAGTACTTC.

This chain uses TRBV4-1 with TRBJ2-5; D is unresolved. CDR1 and CDR2 from the germline V gene are MGHRA and YSYEKL. V was trimmed by 4 bases and J by 0 bases, leaving 24 bases between them. This CDR3 region has 19 residues. CDR3: CASSRTRLLSGRDQETQYF. DNA of the CDR3: TGCGCCAGCAGCCGAACGAGGTTACTTTCGGGCAGAGACCAAGAGACCCAGTACTTC.

The chain recombines TRBV4-2 with TRBJ1-4; 11 bases line up with TRBD1. Germline trimming cut 0 bases from V and 8 bases from J; bases unmatched to any gene: 8. The CDR3 extends over 17 amino acids. Germline-derived CDR1 and CDR2 are LGHNA and YNFKEQ. The CDR3 here is CASSQDDGQGADEKLFF. In nucleotides, the CDR3 is TGTGCCAGCAGCCAAGATGATGGACAGGGGGCAGACGAAAAACTGTTTTTT.